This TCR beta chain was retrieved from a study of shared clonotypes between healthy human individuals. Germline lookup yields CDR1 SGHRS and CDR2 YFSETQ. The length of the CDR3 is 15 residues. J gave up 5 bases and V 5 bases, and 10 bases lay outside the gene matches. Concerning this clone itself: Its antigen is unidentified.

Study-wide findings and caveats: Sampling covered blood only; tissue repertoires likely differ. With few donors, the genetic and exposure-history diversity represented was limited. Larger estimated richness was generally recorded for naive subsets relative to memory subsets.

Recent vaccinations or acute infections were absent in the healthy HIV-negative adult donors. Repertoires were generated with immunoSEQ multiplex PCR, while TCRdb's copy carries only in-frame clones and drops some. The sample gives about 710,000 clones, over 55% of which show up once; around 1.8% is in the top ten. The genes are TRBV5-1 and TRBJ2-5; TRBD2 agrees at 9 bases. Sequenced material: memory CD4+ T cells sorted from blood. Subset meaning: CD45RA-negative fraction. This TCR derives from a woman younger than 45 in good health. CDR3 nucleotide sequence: TGCGCCAGCAGTGGGCTAGCGGGAATAGGGGAGACCCAGTACTTC. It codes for CASSGLAGIGETQYF.